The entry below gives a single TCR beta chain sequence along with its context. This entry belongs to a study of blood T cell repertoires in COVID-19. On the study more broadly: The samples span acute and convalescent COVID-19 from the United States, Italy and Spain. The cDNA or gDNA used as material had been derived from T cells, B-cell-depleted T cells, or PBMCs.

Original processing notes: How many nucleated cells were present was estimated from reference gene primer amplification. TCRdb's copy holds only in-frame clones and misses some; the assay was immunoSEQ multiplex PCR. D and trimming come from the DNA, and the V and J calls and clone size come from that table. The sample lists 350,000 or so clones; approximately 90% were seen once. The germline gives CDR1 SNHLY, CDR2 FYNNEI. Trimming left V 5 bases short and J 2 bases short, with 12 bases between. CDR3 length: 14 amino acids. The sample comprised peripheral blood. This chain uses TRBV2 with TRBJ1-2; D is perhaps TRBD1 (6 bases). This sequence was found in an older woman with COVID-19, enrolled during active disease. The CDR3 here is CASSLRGFNYGYTF. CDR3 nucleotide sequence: TGTGCCAGCAGTTTAAGGGGGTTCAACTATGGCTACACCTTC.